This TCR beta chain is from a study of technical replicates of blood from a few donors. Libraries were prepared by immunoSEQ multiplex PCR; TCRdb keeps only in-frame clonotypes and omits some of them. The table lists 65,000 to 90,000 clones, approximately 83% of them singletons. This CDR3 spans 13 amino acids. V was pared by 7 bases and J by 8 bases, with 14 bases between. Germline assignment: CDR1 SEHNR and CDR2 FQNEAQ (reference sequence). This clone was seen a handful of times. The sample was PBMCs. The V call is TRBV7-9, the J call TRBJ1-4; no reliable D call. The TCR sequence derives from a human donor in good health. Some clones in this sample may be carry-over from other donors' samples. The CDR3 DNA reads TGTGCCAGCACTGCCAGCCTAGAGGAAAAACTGTTTTTT. Its translation: CASTASLEEKLFF.